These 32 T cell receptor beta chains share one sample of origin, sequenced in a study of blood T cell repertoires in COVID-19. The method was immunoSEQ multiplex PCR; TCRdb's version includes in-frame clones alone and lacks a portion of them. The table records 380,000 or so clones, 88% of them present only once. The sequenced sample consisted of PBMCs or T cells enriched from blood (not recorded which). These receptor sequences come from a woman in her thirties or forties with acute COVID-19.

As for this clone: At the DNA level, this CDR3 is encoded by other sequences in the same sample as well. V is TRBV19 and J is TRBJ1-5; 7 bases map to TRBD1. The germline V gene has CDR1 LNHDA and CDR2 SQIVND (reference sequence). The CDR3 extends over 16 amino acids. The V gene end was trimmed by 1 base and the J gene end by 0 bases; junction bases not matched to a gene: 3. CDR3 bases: TGTGCCAGTAGTATAGGGACAGGCTATAGCAATCAGCCCCAGCATTTT. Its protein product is CASSIGTGYSNQPQHF.

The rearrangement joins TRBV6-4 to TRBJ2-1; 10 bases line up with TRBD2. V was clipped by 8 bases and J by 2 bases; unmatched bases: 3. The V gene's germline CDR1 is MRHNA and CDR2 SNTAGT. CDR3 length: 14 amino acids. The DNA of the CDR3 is TGTGCCAGCGGGAGCGGGGGGGCCTACAATGAGCAGTTCTTC. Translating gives CASGSGGAYNEQFF.

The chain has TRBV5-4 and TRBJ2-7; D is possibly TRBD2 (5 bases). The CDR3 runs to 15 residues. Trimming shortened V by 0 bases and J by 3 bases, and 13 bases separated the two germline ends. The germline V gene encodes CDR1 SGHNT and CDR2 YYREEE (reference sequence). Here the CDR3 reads CASSLVSLADYEQYF. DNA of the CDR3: TGTGCCAGCAGCTTGGTCAGTCTAGCCGACTACGAGCAGTACTTC.

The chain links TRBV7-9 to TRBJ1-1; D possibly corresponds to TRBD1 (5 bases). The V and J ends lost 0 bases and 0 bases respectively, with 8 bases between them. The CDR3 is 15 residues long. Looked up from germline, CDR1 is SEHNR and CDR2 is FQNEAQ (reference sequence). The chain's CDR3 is CASSLALGLNTEAFF. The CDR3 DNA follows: TGTGCCAGCAGCTTAGCCCTGGGGCTGAACACTGAAGCTTTCTTT.

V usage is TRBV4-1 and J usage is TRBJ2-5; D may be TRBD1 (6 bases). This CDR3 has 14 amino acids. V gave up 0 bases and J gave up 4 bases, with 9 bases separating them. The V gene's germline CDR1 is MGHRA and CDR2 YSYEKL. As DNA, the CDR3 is TGCGCCAGCAGCCAAGATATAGGGGGAGAGACCCAGTACTTC. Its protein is CASSQDIGGETQYF.

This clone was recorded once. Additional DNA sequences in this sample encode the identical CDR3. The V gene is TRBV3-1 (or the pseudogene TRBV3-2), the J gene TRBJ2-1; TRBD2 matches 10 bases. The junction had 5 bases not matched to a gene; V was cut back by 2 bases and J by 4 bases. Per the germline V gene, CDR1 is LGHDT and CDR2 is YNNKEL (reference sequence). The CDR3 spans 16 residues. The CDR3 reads CASSQSLAGGYNEQFF. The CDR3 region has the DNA TGTGCCAGCAGCCAATCTTTAGCGGGGGGTTACAATGAGCAGTTCTTC.

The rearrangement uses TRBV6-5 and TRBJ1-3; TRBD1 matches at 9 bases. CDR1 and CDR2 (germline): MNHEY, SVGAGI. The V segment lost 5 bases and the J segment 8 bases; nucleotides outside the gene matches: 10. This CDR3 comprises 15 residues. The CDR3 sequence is CASSRTGVVEDTIYF. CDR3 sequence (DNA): TGTGCCAGCAGTCGGACAGGGGTAGTCGAGGACACCATATATTTT.

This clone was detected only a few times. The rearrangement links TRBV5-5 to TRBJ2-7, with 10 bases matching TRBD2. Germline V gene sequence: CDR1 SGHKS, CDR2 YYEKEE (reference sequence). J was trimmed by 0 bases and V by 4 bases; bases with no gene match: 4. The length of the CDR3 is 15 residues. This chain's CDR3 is CASSAGLAVSYEQYF. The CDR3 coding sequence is TGTGCCAGCAGCGCCGGACTAGCGGTCTCCTACGAGCAGTACTTC.

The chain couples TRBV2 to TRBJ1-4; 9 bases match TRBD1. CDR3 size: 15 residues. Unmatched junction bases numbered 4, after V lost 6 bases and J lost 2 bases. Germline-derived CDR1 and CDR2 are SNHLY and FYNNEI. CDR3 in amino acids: CASRGQGSTNEKLFF. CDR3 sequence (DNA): TGTGCCAGCAGGGGACAGGGATCGACTAATGAAAAACTGTTTTTT.

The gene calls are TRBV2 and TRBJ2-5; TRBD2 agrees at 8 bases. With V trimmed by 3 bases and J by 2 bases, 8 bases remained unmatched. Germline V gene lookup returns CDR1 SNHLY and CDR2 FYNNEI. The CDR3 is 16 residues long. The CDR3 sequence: CASSDPSGGVQETQYF. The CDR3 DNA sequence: TGTGCCAGCAGTGATCCAAGCGGGGGAGTTCAAGAGACCCAGTACTTC.

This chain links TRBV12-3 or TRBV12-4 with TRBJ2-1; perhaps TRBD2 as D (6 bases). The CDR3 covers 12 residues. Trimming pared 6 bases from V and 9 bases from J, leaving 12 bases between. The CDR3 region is CASRVTSGEQFF. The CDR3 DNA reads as TGTGCCAGCAGGGTGACTAGTGGTGAGCAGTTCTTC.

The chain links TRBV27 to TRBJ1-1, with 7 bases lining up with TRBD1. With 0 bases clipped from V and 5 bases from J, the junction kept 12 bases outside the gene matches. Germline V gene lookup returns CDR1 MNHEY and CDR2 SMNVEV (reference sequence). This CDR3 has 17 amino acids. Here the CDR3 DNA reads TGTGCCAGCAGTTTATCCAAGACAGGGCCCGTTAGTACTGAAGCTTTCTTT. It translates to CASSLSKTGPVSTEAFF.

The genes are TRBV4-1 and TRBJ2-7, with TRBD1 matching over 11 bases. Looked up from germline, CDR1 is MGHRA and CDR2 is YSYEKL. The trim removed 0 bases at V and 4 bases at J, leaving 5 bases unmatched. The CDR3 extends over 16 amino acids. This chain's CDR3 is CASSQDQGQGAYEQYF. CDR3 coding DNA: TGCGCCAGCAGCCAAGATCAAGGACAGGGGGCTTACGAGCAGTACTTC.

CDR3 protein: CASSLMGAGNQPQHF. CDR3 coding DNA: TGCGCCAGCAGCTTGATGGGGGCCGGCAATCAGCCCCAGCATTTT. The chain carries TRBV5-1 and TRBJ1-5; weak D call: TRBD1 (6 bases). Trimming took off 1 base at V and 2 bases at J, with 10 bases between the two ends. The CDR3 has 15 residues. CDR1 SGHRS and CDR2 YFSETQ come from the germline V gene.

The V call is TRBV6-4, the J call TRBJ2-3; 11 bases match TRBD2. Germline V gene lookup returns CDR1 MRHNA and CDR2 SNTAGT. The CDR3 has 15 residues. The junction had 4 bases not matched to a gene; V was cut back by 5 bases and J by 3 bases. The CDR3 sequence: CASSLAGGLTDTQYF. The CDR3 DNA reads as TGTGCCAGCAGTTTAGCGGGGGGGCTTACAGATACGCAGTATTTT.

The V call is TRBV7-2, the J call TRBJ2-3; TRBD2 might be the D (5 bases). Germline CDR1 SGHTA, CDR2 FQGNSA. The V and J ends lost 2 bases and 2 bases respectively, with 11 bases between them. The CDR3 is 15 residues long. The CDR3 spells CASSLLASSTDTQYF. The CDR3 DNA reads TGTGCCAGCAGCTTACTAGCATCATCCACAGATACGCAGTATTTT. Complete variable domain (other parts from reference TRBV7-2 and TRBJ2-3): GAGVSQSPSNKVTEKGKDVELRCDPISGHTALYWYRQSLGQGLEFLIYFQGNSAPDKSGLPSDRFSAERTGGSVSTLTIQRTQQEDSAVYLCASSLLASSTDTQYFGPGTRLTVL.

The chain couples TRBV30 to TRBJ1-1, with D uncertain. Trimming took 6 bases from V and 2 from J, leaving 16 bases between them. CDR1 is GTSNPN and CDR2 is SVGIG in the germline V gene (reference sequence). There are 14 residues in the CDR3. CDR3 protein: CACKPSGRNTEAFF. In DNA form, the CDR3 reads TGTGCCTGCAAACCCTCGGGTAGAAACACTGAAGCTTTCTTT. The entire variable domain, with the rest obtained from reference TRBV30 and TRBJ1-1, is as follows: SQTIHQWPATLVQPVGSPLSLECTVEGTSNPNLYWYRQAAGRGLQLLFYSVGIGQISSEVPQNLSASRPQDRQFILSSKKLLLSDSGFYLCACKPSGRNTEAFFGQGTRLTVV.

The CDR3: CASSLSPGLATNEKLFF. CDR3 nucleotide sequence: TGCGCCAGCAGCTTGTCTCCAGGTTTAGCAACTAATGAAAAACTGTTTTTT. This rearrangement joins TRBV5-1 to TRBJ1-4, with D uncertain. This CDR3 comprises 17 residues. Germline values: CDR1 SGHRS, CDR2 YFSETQ. Deletions cut 1 base from V and 0 bases from J, with 13 bases between.

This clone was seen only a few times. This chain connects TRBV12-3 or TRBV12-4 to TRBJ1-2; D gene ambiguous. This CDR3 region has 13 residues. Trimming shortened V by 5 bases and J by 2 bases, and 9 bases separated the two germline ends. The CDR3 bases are TGTGCCAGCAGTCCGTCAGTGAACTATGGCTACACCTTC. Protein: CASSPSVNYGYTF.

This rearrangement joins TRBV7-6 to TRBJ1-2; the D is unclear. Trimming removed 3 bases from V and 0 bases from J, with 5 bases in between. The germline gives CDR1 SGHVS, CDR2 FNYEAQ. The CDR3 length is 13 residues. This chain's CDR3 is CASSFGANYGYTF. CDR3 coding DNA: TGTGCCAGCAGCTTCGGTGCTAACTATGGCTACACCTTC.

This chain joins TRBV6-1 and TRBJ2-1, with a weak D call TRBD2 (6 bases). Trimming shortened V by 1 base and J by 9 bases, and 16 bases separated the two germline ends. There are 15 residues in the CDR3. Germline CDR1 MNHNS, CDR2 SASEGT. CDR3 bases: TGTGCCAGCAGTGAAGGAGGGAATTGGGGAGGTGAGCAGTTCTTC. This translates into CASSEGGNWGGEQFF.

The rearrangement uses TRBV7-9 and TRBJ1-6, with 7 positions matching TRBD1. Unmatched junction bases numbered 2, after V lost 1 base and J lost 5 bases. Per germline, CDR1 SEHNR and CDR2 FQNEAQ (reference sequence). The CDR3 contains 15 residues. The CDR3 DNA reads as TGTGCCAGCAGCTTAGAAGGGACAGATAATTCACCCCTCCACTTT. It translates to CASSLEGTDNSPLHF.

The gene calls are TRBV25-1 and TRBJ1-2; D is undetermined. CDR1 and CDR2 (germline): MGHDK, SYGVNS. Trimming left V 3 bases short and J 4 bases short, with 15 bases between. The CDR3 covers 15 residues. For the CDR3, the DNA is TGTGCCAGCAGTGATGCAGACATAGCGATCTATGGCTACACCTTC. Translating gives CASSDADIAIYGYTF.

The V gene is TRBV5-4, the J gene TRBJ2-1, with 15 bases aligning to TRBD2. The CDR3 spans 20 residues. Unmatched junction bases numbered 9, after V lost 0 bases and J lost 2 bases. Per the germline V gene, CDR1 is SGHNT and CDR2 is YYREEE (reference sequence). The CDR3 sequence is CASSLGRTSGGAGAYNEQFF. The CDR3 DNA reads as TGTGCCAGCAGCTTGGGTAGGACTAGCGGGGGGGCCGGGGCCTACAATGAGCAGTTCTTC. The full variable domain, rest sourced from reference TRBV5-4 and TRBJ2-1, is ETGVTQSPTHLIKTRGQQVTLRCSSQSGHNTVSWYQQALGQGPQFIFQYYREEENGRGNFPPRFSGLQFPNYSSELNVNALELDDSALYLCASSLGRTSGGAGAYNEQFFGPGTRLTVL.

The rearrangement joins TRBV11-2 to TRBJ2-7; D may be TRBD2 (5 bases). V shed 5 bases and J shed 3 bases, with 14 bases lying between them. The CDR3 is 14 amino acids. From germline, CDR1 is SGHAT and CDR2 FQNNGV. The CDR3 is CASSLRVMGYEQYF. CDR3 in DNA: TGTGCCAGCAGCCTGCGGGTCATGGGCTACGAGCAGTACTTC.

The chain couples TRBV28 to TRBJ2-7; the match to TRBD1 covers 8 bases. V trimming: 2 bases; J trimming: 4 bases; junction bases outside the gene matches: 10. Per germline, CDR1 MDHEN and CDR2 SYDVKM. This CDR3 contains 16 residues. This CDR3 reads CASSLVFGGQGYEQYF. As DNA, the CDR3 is TGTGCCAGCAGTTTAGTCTTCGGAGGACAGGGTTACGAGCAGTACTTC.

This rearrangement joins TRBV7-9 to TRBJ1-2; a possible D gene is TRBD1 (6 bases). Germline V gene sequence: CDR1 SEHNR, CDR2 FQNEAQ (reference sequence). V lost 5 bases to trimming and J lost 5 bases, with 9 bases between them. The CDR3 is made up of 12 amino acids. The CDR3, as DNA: TGTGCCAGCAGCGGGGACACTTATGGCTACACCTTC. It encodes CASSGDTYGYTF.

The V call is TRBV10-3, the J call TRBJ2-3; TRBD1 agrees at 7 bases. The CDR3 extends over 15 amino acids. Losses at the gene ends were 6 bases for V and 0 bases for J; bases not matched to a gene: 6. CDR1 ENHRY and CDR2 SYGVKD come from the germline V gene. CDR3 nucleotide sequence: TGTGCCATCAGCGACAGGGTCGGGAGCACAGATACGCAGTATTTT. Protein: CAISDRVGSTDTQYF.

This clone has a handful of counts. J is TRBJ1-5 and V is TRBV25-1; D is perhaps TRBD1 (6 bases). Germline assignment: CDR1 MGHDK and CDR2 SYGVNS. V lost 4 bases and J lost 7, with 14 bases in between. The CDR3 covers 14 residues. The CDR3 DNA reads TGTGCCAGCAGTGTTCAGGGGCATGAGCAGCCCCAGCATTTT. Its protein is CASSVQGHEQPQHF.

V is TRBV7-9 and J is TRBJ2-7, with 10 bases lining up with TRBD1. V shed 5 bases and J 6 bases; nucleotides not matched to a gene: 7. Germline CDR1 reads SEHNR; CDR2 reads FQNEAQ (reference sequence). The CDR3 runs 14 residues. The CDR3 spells CASSPRQGAAEQYF. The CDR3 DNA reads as TGTGCCAGCAGCCCCCGACAGGGGGCGGCCGAGCAGTACTTC. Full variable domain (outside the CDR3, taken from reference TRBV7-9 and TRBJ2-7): DTGVSQNPRHKITKRGQNVTFRCDPISEHNRLYWYRQTLGQGPEFLTYFQNEAQLEKSRLLSDRFSAERPKGSFSTLEIQRTEQGDSAMYLCASSPRQGAAEQYFGPGTRLTVT.

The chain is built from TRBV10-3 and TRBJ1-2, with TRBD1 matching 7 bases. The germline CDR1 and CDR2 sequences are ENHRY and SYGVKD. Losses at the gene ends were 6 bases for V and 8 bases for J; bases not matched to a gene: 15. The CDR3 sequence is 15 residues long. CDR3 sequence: CAISLGQAPQGGYTF. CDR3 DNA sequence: TGTGCCATCAGCCTAGGACAGGCGCCCCAGGGGGGCTACACCTTC.

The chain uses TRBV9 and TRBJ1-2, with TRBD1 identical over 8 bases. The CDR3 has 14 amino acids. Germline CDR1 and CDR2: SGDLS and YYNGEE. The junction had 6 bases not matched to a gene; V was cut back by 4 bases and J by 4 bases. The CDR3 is CASSPDRGIYGYTF. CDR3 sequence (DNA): TGTGCCAGCAGCCCCGACAGGGGAATCTATGGCTACACCTTC.